One TCR beta chain is described in this entry. This sample stems from a study of technical replicates of blood from a handful of donors. The protocol was immunoSEQ multiplex PCR, while the TCRdb copy is restricted to in-frame clones and leaves out a portion. Here the sample spans about 67,000 clones, roughly 98% being singletons. The CDR3 loop spans 17 amino acids. After removal of 1 base from V and 6 bases from J, the junction contained 13 bases not matched to a gene. CDR1 LNHDA and CDR2 SQIVND come from the germline V gene (reference sequence). Sequencing was performed on T cells isolated from PBMCs. This TCR was sampled from a human donor in good health. The chain uses TRBV19 and TRBJ2-7; TRBD1 aligns across 9 bases. The CDR3 spells CASSIVRPTGQGGEQYF. The CDR3, as DNA: TGTGCCAGTAGTATAGTTCGTCCGACGGGACAGGGTGGCGAGCAGTACTTC.